Below are 30 T cell receptor beta chains sequenced from a single sample in a study of control samples from healthy donors and cancer patients. Clones were sequenced by immunoSEQ multiplex PCR, and TCRdb holds only the in-frame ones, with some missing. The sample carries about 150,000 clones, roughly 93% recorded once. What was sequenced was blood. The receptors were gathered from a man aged 18 to 29 in good health.

The V and J genes are TRBV28 and TRBJ1-5, with 7 bases that match TRBD1. This CDR3 spans 14 amino acids. Trimming at V came to 8 bases and at J to 4 bases, leaving 8 bases not matched to a gene. CDR1 MDHEN and CDR2 SYDVKM come from the germline V gene. The DNA for the CDR3 is TGTGCCAGCCTCAAGGGCAGGGGGAATCAGCCCCAGCATTTT. Encoded protein: CASLKGRGNQPQHF.

The chain uses TRBV7-9 and TRBJ2-7, with D perhaps matching TRBD2 (5 bases). Deletions cut 0 bases from V and 5 bases from J, with 11 bases between. The CDR3 has 14 amino acids. The V gene's germline CDR1 is SEHNR and CDR2 FQNEAQ (reference sequence). Here the CDR3 reads CASSLAGGSNEQYF. In DNA form, the CDR3 reads TGTGCCAGCAGCTTAGCTGGAGGTAGCAACGAGCAGTACTTC.

CDR3 DNA sequence: TGTGCCAGCAGCCACATAGGGCTGAACACTGAAGCTTTCTTT. This gives the protein CASSHIGLNTEAFF. The rearrangement joins TRBV14 to TRBJ1-1, with no clear D. Trimming took 3 bases from V and 0 from J, leaving 8 bases between them. This CDR3 comprises 14 residues. Germline V gives CDR1 SGHDN, CDR2 FVKESK.

The rearrangement links TRBV19 to TRBJ1-1; D ambiguous. This CDR3 region has 15 residues. V was clipped by 5 bases and J by 3 bases, with 16 bases between them. Germline CDR1 LNHDA, CDR2 SQIVND (reference sequence). CDR3 DNA sequence: TGTGCCAGTAGTTGGTCGGAGGAGCCTTACACTGAAGCTTTCTTT. Translating it yields CASSWSEEPYTEAFF.

The chain joins TRBV5-6 to TRBJ1-1; D is possibly TRBD1 (5 bases). V lost 1 base and J 0 bases, leaving 16 bases between the germline ends. From germline, CDR1 is SGHDT and CDR2 YYEEEE. The CDR3 extends over 17 amino acids. CDR3 protein: CASSLPWDREMNTEAFF. Written as DNA, the CDR3 is TGTGCCAGCAGCTTGCCCTGGGACCGTGAAATGAACACTGAAGCTTTCTTT.

This chain links TRBV5-1 with TRBJ1-1; D ambiguous. Looked up from germline, CDR1 is SGHRS and CDR2 is YFSETQ. The CDR3 is made up of 12 amino acids. Trimming removed 1 base at V and 2 bases at J, with 3 bases between. CDR3 region: CASSLTNTEAFF. CDR3 DNA sequence: TGCGCCAGCAGCTTGACAAACACTGAAGCTTTCTTT.

The gene calls are TRBV19 and TRBJ1-5; D gene unclear. CDR1 LNHDA and CDR2 SQIVND come from the germline V gene (reference sequence). The CDR3 consists of 17 residues. Trimming shortened V by 6 bases and J by 0 bases, and 18 bases separated the two germline ends. CDR3 region: CASRIRGERYSNQPQHF. As DNA, the CDR3 is TGTGCCAGTAGAATCCGCGGGGAACGGTATAGCAATCAGCCCCAGCATTTT.

The chain joins TRBV13 to TRBJ1-1, with 8 bases lining up with TRBD1. Germline V lookup: CDR1 PRHDT, CDR2 FYEKMQ (reference sequence). CDR3 length: 14 residues. Germline trimming cut 5 bases from V and 0 bases from J; bases unmatched to any gene: 2. In nucleotides, the CDR3 is TGTGCCAGCAGCAAGGGACAGGTGAACACTGAAGCTTTCTTT. This codes for CASSKGQVNTEAFF.

This chain uses TRBV27 with TRBJ2-5; D is unresolved. CDR1 is MNHEY, CDR2 SMNVEV, per germline (reference sequence). V was cut by 6 bases and J by 3 bases, with 11 bases left in between. This CDR3 spans 13 amino acids. The CDR3, as DNA: TGTGCCAGCAGCCTTGTAGGAGAAGAGACCCAGTACTTC. Amino acids: CASSLVGEETQYF.

This chain joins TRBV18 and TRBJ1-1, with D uncertain. This CDR3 contains 13 residues. Trimming pared 6 bases from V and 0 bases from J, leaving 8 bases between. The V gene's germline CDR1 is KGHSH and CDR2 LQKENI. The CDR3 reads CASSLDLNTEAFF. In DNA, the CDR3 is TGTGCCAGCTCTCTCGACCTGAACACTGAAGCTTTCTTT.

The chain is built from TRBV11-2 and TRBJ2-1, with TRBD2 as a possible D gene (5 bases). The CDR3 extends over 13 amino acids. V lost 2 bases and J lost 9, with 11 bases in between. Germline assignment: CDR1 SGHAT and CDR2 FQNNGV. CDR3 DNA: TGTGCCAGCAGCTTATTCCTCCGGGGTGAGCAGTTCTTC. This translates into CASSLFLRGEQFF.

V is TRBV29-1 and J is TRBJ2-5; 8 nucleotides match TRBD2. In germline, CDR1 is SQVTM, CDR2 ANQGSEA. J lost 5 bases, V lost 4 bases, and 12 bases had no gene match. The CDR3 has 15 residues. CDR3 bases: TGCAGCGTTGTCCGGCGGGAGGTTTTTGGTGAGACCCAGTACTTC. Protein: CSVVRREVFGETQYF.

This sequence joins TRBV15 and TRBJ2-1; the match to TRBD2 covers 9 bases. The CDR3 is 16 amino acids. Germline values: CDR1 LNHNV, CDR2 YYDKDF (reference sequence). V lost 0 bases, J lost 12 bases, and 12 bases stayed unmatched. Here the CDR3 DNA reads TGTGCCACCAGCAGAGAGAATAGCGGGAGCCGGGAGGGGCAGTTCTTC. Protein sequence: CATSRENSGSREGQFF.

The chain couples TRBV19 to TRBJ2-5, with D possibly TRBD2 on 5 matching bases. V lost 9 bases to trimming and J lost 4 bases, with 12 bases between them. The germline V gene has CDR1 LNHDA and CDR2 SQIVND (reference sequence). This CDR3 is built from 12 residues. The CDR3 DNA follows: TGTGCCAGCAAAGCGGCGGGAGAGACCCAGTACTTC. As protein: CASKAAGETQYF.

In the case of this clone: The sample has other DNA sequences that encode this CDR3 too. The chain links TRBV19 to TRBJ2-7, with 7 bases that match TRBD1. Germline V lookup: CDR1 LNHDA, CDR2 SQIVND (reference sequence). V lost 3 bases, J lost 3 bases, and 2 bases stayed unmatched. CDR3 size: 13 residues. CDR3 residues: CASSIRDSYEQYF. The CDR3 region has the DNA TGTGCCAGTAGTATTCGGGACAGCTACGAGCAGTACTTC.

J is TRBJ2-7 and V is TRBV2, with 7 bases matching TRBD1. V shed 6 bases and J 4 bases; nucleotides not matched to a gene: 9. The CDR3 loop spans 14 amino acids. Germline CDR1 SNHLY, CDR2 FYNNEI. The CDR3 is CASSDRTGPYEQYF. The CDR3, as DNA: TGTGCCAGCAGCGACCGGACAGGCCCTTACGAGCAGTACTTC. The full variable domain, with the rest looked up from reference TRBV2 and TRBJ2-7, is EPEVTQTPSHQVTQMGQEVILRCVPISNHLYFYWYRQILGQKVEFLVSFYNNEISEKSEIFDDQFSVERPDGSNFTLKIRSTKLEDSAMYFCASSDRTGPYEQYFGPGTRLTVT.

The chain combines TRBV6-1 with TRBJ1-2; 7 bases agree with TRBD1. The CDR3 consists of 15 residues. In germline, CDR1 is MNHNS, CDR2 SASEGT. V lost 1 base, J lost 8 bases, and 10 bases stayed unmatched. The CDR3 spells CASSEDRGTFGGYTF. For the CDR3, the DNA is TGTGCCAGCAGTGAAGACAGGGGTACCTTTGGAGGCTACACCTTC.

This rearrangement joins TRBV19 to TRBJ2-7, with unresolved D. Germline CDR1 LNHDA, CDR2 SQIVND (reference sequence). Trimming pared 1 base from V and 2 bases from J, leaving 12 bases between. The CDR3 sequence is 15 residues long. CDR3 loop: CASSIVLGPAYEQYF. CDR3 bases: TGTGCCAGTAGTATAGTCCTGGGCCCGGCCTACGAGCAGTACTTC. The complete variable domain, with remaining parts taken from reference TRBV19 and TRBJ2-7, reads DGGITQSPKYLFRKEGQNVTLSCEQNLNHDAMYWYRQDPGQGLRLIYYSQIVNDFQKGDIAEGYSVSREKKESFPLTVTSAQKNPTAFYLCASSIVLGPAYEQYFGPGTRLTVT.

The chain combines TRBV19 with TRBJ2-1; 8 bases are a match to TRBD2. V was pared by 0 bases and J by 5 bases, with 6 bases of the junction left unmatched. The CDR3 spans 16 residues. Germline CDR1 and CDR2: LNHDA and SQIVND (reference sequence). The CDR3 DNA is TGTGCCAGTAGTATAGATCTGGCGGGAGGCAACAATGAGCAGTTCTTC. This translates into CASSIDLAGGNNEQFF.

This sequence joins TRBV12-2 and TRBJ2-5; TRBD2 is taken as the D call from the table, unchecked against the DNA. TRBV12-2 is classified as a pseudogene. The CDR3 length is 16 residues. The CDR3 loop is CASRLAQAGGIKTQYF. CDR3 coding DNA: TGTGCAAGTCGCTTAGCTCAAGCGGGAGGCATAAAGACCCAGTACTTC.

The table lists this clone with a few counts. This chain uses TRBV10-1 with TRBJ2-1; 8 nucleotides align to TRBD1. V gave up 3 bases and J gave up 5 bases; unmatched junction bases: 6. The germline V gene has CDR1 WNHNN and CDR2 SYGVQD (reference sequence). This CDR3 is 15 amino acids long. CDR3 residues: CASSECRGLDNEQFF. The CDR3 DNA is TGCGCCAGCAGTGAATGCAGGGGGCTTGACAATGAGCAGTTCTTC.

V is TRBV18 and J is TRBJ2-1; D possibly corresponds to TRBD1 (5 bases). V was trimmed by 3 bases and J by 6 bases, leaving 9 bases between them. This CDR3 region has 13 residues. Germline V gives CDR1 KGHSH, CDR2 LQKENI. The CDR3 DNA reads TGTGCCAGCTCACCGTCAGGGTTCAATGAGCAGTTCTTC. Its protein product is CASSPSGFNEQFF.

The chain carries TRBV30 and TRBJ1-2; 7 bases align to TRBD1. This CDR3 has 11 residues. The V segment lost 8 bases and the J segment 7 bases; nucleotides outside the gene matches: 7. Germline V lookup: CDR1 GTSNPN, CDR2 SVGIG (reference sequence). The CDR3 DNA follows: TGTGCCGGATCGACAGGGACTGGCTACACCTTC. Its translation is CAGSTGTGYTF.

The chain uses TRBV13 and TRBJ1-1; the D gene is possibly TRBD1 (6 bases). Germline V gives CDR1 PRHDT, CDR2 FYEKMQ (reference sequence). V was trimmed by 5 bases and J by 2 bases, leaving 15 bases between them. The CDR3 extends over 15 amino acids. CDR3 nucleotides: TGTGCCAGCAGCGCCGCGGGACAACTTAACACTGAAGCTTTCTTT. Translated, it gives CASSAAGQLNTEAFF.

This chain links TRBV29-1 with TRBJ1-2; 8 positions match TRBD1. The germline gives CDR1 SQVTM, CDR2 ANQGSEA. The length of the CDR3 is 12 residues. The junction had 4 bases not matched to a gene; V was cut back by 7 bases and J by 3 bases. The CDR3 DNA reads TGCAGCGCCGGACAGGGTGACTATGGCTACACCTTC. Translating gives CSAGQGDYGYTF.

The chain links TRBV5-1 to TRBJ1-4; the D is unclear. V dropped 5 bases and J dropped 4 bases, with 9 bases sitting between them. CDR1 is SGHRS, CDR2 YFSETQ, per germline. The CDR3 is made up of 13 amino acids. CDR3 in DNA: TGCGCCAGCAGGGACGGTCGTAATGAAAAACTGTTTTTT. Translating it yields CASRDGRNEKLFF.

As concerns this clone: One end of the junction is discordant with germline, which a read error may explain. The chain recombines TRBV30 with TRBJ1-1; 7 positions agree with TRBD1. Germline values: CDR1 GTSNPN, CDR2 SVGIG (reference sequence). The CDR3 runs to 14 residues. The CDR3: CAWNIGTAYTETFF. CDR3 sequence (DNA): TGTGCCTGGAATATAGGGACAGCTTACACTGAAACTTTCTTT.

The V call is TRBV16, the J call TRBJ2-7; D remains unclear. CDR1 is KGHSY, CDR2 FQNENV, per germline. V was clipped by 1 base and J by 5 bases, with 21 bases between them. The CDR3 has 17 amino acids. CDR3 DNA: TGTGCCAGCAGCCAATTGGCCAGGAATAAGCCGCCCCACGAGCAGTACTTC. Translated: CASSQLARNKPPHEQYF.

V and J are TRBV12-2 and TRBJ2-2; the table's D call TRBD2 went unverified against the DNA. TRBV12-2 corresponds to a pseudogene. The CDR3 extends over 16 amino acids. The CDR3 DNA sequence: TGTGCAAGTCGCTTAGTCCCCCGGGTGAACACCGGGGAGCTGTTTTTT. Translated: CASRLVPRVNTGELFF.

The rearrangement joins TRBV6-5 to TRBJ2-7; TRBD1 matches 8 bases. CDR1 and CDR2 from the germline V gene are MNHEY and SVGAGI. V dropped 6 bases and J dropped 1; count of bases not matched to a gene: 5. The CDR3 runs 14 residues. The CDR3 here is CASRFQGASYEQYF. The CDR3 DNA is TGTGCCAGCAGATTCCAGGGGGCATCCTACGAGCAGTACTTC.